This T cell receptor beta chain appears in the sequencing data of a study of cytomegalovirus exposure and HLA in healthy donors. CDR3 length: 16 amino acids. Germline trimming cut 3 bases from V and 0 bases from J; bases unmatched to any gene: 5. The germline CDR1 and CDR2 sequences are MGHRA and YSYEKL. Only in-frame clones appear in the TCRdb table, and some are missing; sequencing was by immunoSEQ multiplex PCR. The sample lists some 140,000 clones, 70% to 90% occurring once. This TCR derives from a young man in good health and CMV-seropositive. The source material was PBMCs. The chain has TRBV4-1 and TRBJ2-3; TRBD2 matches 8 bases. In DNA, the CDR3 is TGCGCCAGCAGCCATACTAGCGGAGTCAGCACAGATACGCAGTATTTT. Protein product: CASSHTSGVSTDTQYF.